This section outlines one T cell receptor (beta chain) sequence together with its context. Its antigen remains unknown. The assay, immunoSEQ v3.0, was run at survey level. Assay used: immunoSEQ multiplex PCR; TCRdb lists only in-frame clones, some missing. The repertoire has about 18,000 clones, roughly 78% of them found once; the top ten carry more than 7.5%. The V and J ends lost 4 bases and 6 bases, in that order; junction bases with no gene match: 9. The CDR3 contains 15 residues. The germline gives CDR1 MNHEY, CDR2 SMNVEV (reference sequence). These data originate in a study of long-term antiretroviral therapy in people with HIV. Notes on the study in general: The data indicate that diversity increased after ART but remained below transplant donor controls. No data on ART adherence, viral resistance or therapy changes.

The TCR comes from a woman in her forties with HIV. Sequencing was performed on unsorted PBMCs, taken at the start of antiretroviral therapy, before treatment. V is TRBV27 and J is TRBJ1-1; 9 bases map to TRBD1. The CDR3 sequence: CASSSIGQGKAEAFF. In DNA, the CDR3 is TGTGCCAGCAGTTCGATCGGACAGGGGAAAGCTGAAGCTTTCTTT.